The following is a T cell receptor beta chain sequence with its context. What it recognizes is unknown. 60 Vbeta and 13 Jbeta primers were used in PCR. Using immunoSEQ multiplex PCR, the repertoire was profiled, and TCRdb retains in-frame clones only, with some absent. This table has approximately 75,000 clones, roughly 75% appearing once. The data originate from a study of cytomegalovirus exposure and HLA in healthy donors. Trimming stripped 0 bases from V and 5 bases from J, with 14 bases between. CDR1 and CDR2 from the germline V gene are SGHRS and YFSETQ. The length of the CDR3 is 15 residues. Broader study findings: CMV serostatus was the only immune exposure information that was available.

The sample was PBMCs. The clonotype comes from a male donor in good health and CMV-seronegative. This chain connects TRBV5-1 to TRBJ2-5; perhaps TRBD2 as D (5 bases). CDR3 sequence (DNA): TGCGCCAGCAGCTTGGGGCCGGGGTTGGGGGAGACCCAGTACTTC. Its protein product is CASSLGPGLGETQYF.